Following are 3 T cell receptor beta chains from one sample sequenced in a study of blood T cell repertoires in COVID-19 (dated by TCRdb to the early 2020s). Receptor libraries were prepared by the immunoSEQ multiplex PCR assay. TCRdb's version of the immuneACCESS table is confined to in-frame rearrangements and falls short of the full clone set. An unresolved V gene accounts for under half of the shortfall where checked; the remainder is of unknown origin. This sample lists a few hundred thousand clones; roughly 87% were detected once. The ten largest make up roughly 9.1% of the sample. The sequencing sample was made of peripheral blood. These receptor sequences come from a man between 18 and 35 years old with active or convalescent COVID-19.

The rearrangement uses TRBV9 and TRBJ2-2; unclear D gene. CDR1 SGDLS and CDR2 YYNGEE come from the germline V gene. V was shortened by 3 bases and J by 2 bases, with 2 bases between the two germline ends. The CDR3 is 12 residues long. The CDR3 spells CASSANTGELFF. The CDR3 DNA sequence: TGTGCCAGCAGCGCTAACACCGGGGAGCTGTTTTTT.

The rearrangement links TRBV19 to TRBJ2-2, with a tentative D call TRBD1 (5 bases). Trimming shortened V by 8 bases and J by 3 bases, and 16 bases separated the two germline ends. The CDR3 contains 15 residues. CDR1 is LNHDA and CDR2 is SQIVND in the germline V gene (reference sequence). CDR3 nucleotides: TGTGCCAGTCAATTGTCCAGGGCCTACACCGGGGAGCTGTTTTTT. Translation: CASQLSRAYTGELFF.

The chain carries TRBV5-1 and TRBJ1-2, with 9 bases lining up with TRBD1. CDR3 size: 13 residues. Germline V gene lookup returns CDR1 SGHRS and CDR2 YFSETQ. J was trimmed by 9 bases and V by 0 bases; bases with no gene match: 3. The CDR3 is CASSLEGTGSYTF. CDR3 DNA: TGCGCCAGCAGCTTGGAGGGGACAGGGAGCTACACCTTC.